The T cell receptor (beta chain) described here comes from a study of cytomegalovirus exposure and HLA in healthy donors. The germline CDR1 and CDR2 sequences are MGHDK and SYGVNS. The CDR3 has 17 residues. J lost 7 bases, V lost 2 bases, and 11 bases had no gene match. PCR employed 60 Vbeta and 13 Jbeta primers. Here immunoSEQ multiplex PCR was the method, and the copy in TCRdb shows in-frame clones only, minus some. The sample shows about 110,000 clones, roughly 79% of them seen only once. Note on this clone: Other DNA variants within this sample encode the same CDR3.

Sequenced: PBMCs. The chain is built from TRBV25-1 and TRBJ1-6, with 7 bases aligning to TRBD1. The sequence came from a middle-aged man in good health and CMV-seronegative. The CDR3 sequence is CASSEPRGTAFNSPLHF. CDR3 coding DNA: TGTGCCAGCAGTGAACCCCGAGGGACAGCATTCAATTCACCCCTCCACTTT. Complete variable domain (other parts from reference TRBV25-1 and TRBJ1-6): EADIYQTPRYLVIGTGKKITLECSQTMGHDKMYWYQQDPGMELHLIHYSYGVNSTEKGDLSSESTVSRIRTEHFPLTLESARPSHTSQYLCASSEPRGTAFNSPLHFGNGTRLTVT.